This T cell receptor beta chain comes out of a study of cytomegalovirus exposure and HLA in healthy donors. Study context: Of all 400 or so donors who were genotyped, roughly 83% belonged to the Caucasian-associated ancestry cluster.

The germline gives CDR1 MNHNY, CDR2 SVGAGI (reference sequence). This CDR3 is 13 amino acids long. Healthy donors of bone marrow made up the group. Worth noting for this clone: The antigen remains unidentified.

Findings and limits, study-wide: Diagnosis of cytomegalovirus status made by the classifier reportedly showed high specificity and sensitivity. CMV serostatus was the sole immune exposure data available.

Primers: 60 Vbeta forward and 13 Jbeta reverse. Data came from immunoSEQ multiplex PCR; TCRdb stores just in-frame clones and leaves some out. The data show more than 80,000 clones, more than 70% seen once. This clonotype originated in a woman aged 55-69 years in good health and CMV-seropositive. The chain has TRBV6-6 and TRBJ2-5; tentatively, D is TRBD1 (6 bases). The J call is in doubt because the DNA end fits TRBJ2-7 better. The sequenced material came from PBMCs. Written as DNA, the CDR3 is TGTGCCAGCAGTTGGGACACTCTCTACGAGCAGTACTTC. Protein: CASSWDTLYEQYF.